This is a list of T cell receptor beta chains from one sample in a study of tumor-infiltrating lymphocytes in primary liver carcinoma. One entry per CDR3 protein results from TCRdb running MiXCR on the multiplex PCR reads. This sample has approximately 73,000 distinct CDR3 sequences, with about 72% found just once. The sample taken for sequencing was liver tumor tissue from sampling region 4. These TCRs come from a man aged 35-49 years with primary liver carcinoma and hepatitis B virus infection. CDR3s include the opening cysteine and the closing phenylalanine or tryptophan. The D gene is left open where the match is weak. Expanded clones get a size class; other rows say once, few or many, or leave the size out.

>TRBD2|-|TRBV3-1|TRBJ2-3
CASSLGTSVNTQYF
TGTGCCAGCAGCCTGGGGACTAGTGTGAATACGCAGTATTTT
>TRBD1|-|TRBV19|TRBJ2-1
CVSSPRTGSYDEQFF
TGTGTCAGTAGTCCTCGGACAGGGTCCTACGATGAGCAGTTCTTC
>-|-|TRBV5-1|TRBJ2-2
CVSSRAGAHTGELFF
TGTGTCAGCAGCCGCGCAGGGGCTCACACCGGGGAGCTGTTTTTT
>TRBD2|-|TRBV6-2/TRBV6-3|TRBJ2-5
CASSRGTKIETQHF
TGTGCCAGCAGTCGTGGGACTAAAATCGAGACCCAGCACTTC
>-|-|TRBV28|TRBJ2-7
CADSLQGYEQYF
TGTGCCGACAGTCTTCAGGGATACGAGCAGTACTTC
>-|-|TRBV19|TRBJ2-2
CASRGTFNTGELFF
TGTGCCAGTAGGGGGACCTTTAACACCGGGGAGCTGTTTTTT
>-|-|TRBV29-1|TRBJ1-5
CIVGCEDQPQHF
TGCATCGTCGGGTGCGAGGATCAGCCCCAGCATTTT
>TRBD1|-|TRBV4-1|TRBJ1-1
CASSRTDREGTEASF
TGTGCCAGCAGCCGAACAGACAGGGAAGGAACTGAAGCTTCCTTT
>TRBD2|once|TRBV11-2|TRBJ2-1
CTSSLNIGLAMCEQFF
TGTACCAGCAGCTTGAATATCGGACTAGCCATGTGTGAGCAGTTCTTC
>-|-|TRBV4-2|TRBJ2-7
CASSQAGSPRWFGEQYF
TGTGCCAGTAGCCAAGCAGGTTCCCCCAGGTGGTTTGGCGAGCAGTACTTC
>-|-|TRBV11-1|TRBJ2-7
CVSSLAWTKQYF
TGTGTAAGCAGCTTAGCGTGGACAAAACAGTACTTC
>-|once|TRBV23-1|TRBJ1-5
CASSQGSAPAF
TGCGCCAGCAGTCAAGGGTCAGCCCCAGCATTT
>TRBD1|-|TRBV6-1|TRBJ2-7
CASNERGQAYEQCF
TGTGCCAGCAATGAACGCGGACAGGCCTACGAGCAGTGCTTC
>TRBD1|-|TRBV28|TRBJ2-7
CASTKGAGGYEQHF
TGTGCCAGCACCAAGGGGGCAGGGGGTTACGAGCAGCACTTC
>TRBD2|medium-sized|TRBV11-2|TRBJ2-5
CASSLVAGEQETQYF
TGTGCCAGCAGCTTAGTAGCGGGAGAACAAGAGACCCAGTACTTC
>-|-|TRBV4-1|TRBJ2-1
CVSGQENNEQFF
TGCGTCAGCGGCCAAGAAAACAATGAGCAGTTCTTC
>-|-|TRBV6-2/TRBV6-3|TRBJ2-1
CASTRGPLHDEQFF
TGTGCCAGCACCAGGGGCCCTCTTCACGATGAGCAGTTCTTC
>-|many|TRBV5-6|TRBJ1-5
CASSSYVRGTGNQPQHF
TGTGCCAGCAGCTCATACGTAAGGGGAACGGGCAATCAGCCCCAGCATTTT
>-|many|TRBV7-8|TRBJ2-7
CASSGDKTYEQYF
TGTGCCAGCAGCGGGGACAAGACCTACGAGCAGTACTTC
>-|-|TRBV29-1|TRBJ1-2
CSSAGVLDYGYIF
TGCAGTTCGGCGGGGGTCCTAGACTACGGCTACATCTTC
>-|-|TRBV6-1|TRBJ2-7
CASNERGRAYEQYF
TGTGCCAGCAATGAAAGGGGACGAGCCTACGAGCAGTACTTC
>TRBD2|many|TRBV5-4|TRBJ2-7
CASSMLLAGGPGEQYF
TGTGCCAGCAGCATGCTCCTAGCGGGAGGCCCGGGGGAGCAGTACTTC
>TRBD1|-|TRBV5-1|TRBJ2-5
CASSLSPQGFETRYF
TGCGCCAGCAGCTTGTCACCACAGGGGTTCGAGACCCGGTACTTC
>TRBD1|many|TRBV29-1|TRBJ2-7
CSVRRTGTSYEQYF
TGCAGCGTGCGAAGGACAGGGACGTCCTACGAGCAGTACTTC
>-|-|TRBV2|TRBJ2-5
CASKGRGEETQYF
TGTGCCAGCAAGGGGAGAGGGGAAGAGACCCAGTACTTC
>-|-|TRBV6-5|TRBJ2-6
CASSYLGNSGANVLTF
TGTGCCAGCAGTTACTTAGGCAACTCCGGGGCCAACGTCCTGACTTTC
>-|-|TRBV12-3/TRBV12-4|TRBJ1-5
CASSVQGSNQPRHF
TGTGCCAGTAGTGTACAGGGCAGCAATCAGCCCCGGCATTTT
>TRBD1|many|TRBV28|TRBJ1-2
CASRNPGQGSGYTF
TGTGCCAGCAGGAACCCGGGACAGGGGAGCGGCTACACCTTC